The sequence of this TCR beta chain was determined in a study of response to subunit inactivated influenza vaccine. TCRdb fed the RT-PCR reads into MiXCR, producing one record per CDR3 protein. The table lists over 650,000 distinct CDR3 sequences, 18% of them singletons. Study results and caveats: Authors suggested few new T cells are recruited by each seasonal influenza vaccination.

This clonotype was picked up a small number of times. Its antigen is still unknown. The CDR3 runs to 15 residues. V gave up 0 bases and J gave up 5 bases, with 11 bases separating them. Germline-derived CDR1 and CDR2 are LGHNA and YNFKEQ. The material was PBMCs from blood, obtained about 5 days after vaccination. The source of this sequence is a man between 45 and 60 years old who received an inactivated influenza vaccine. The chain links TRBV4-2 to TRBJ1-5; D is possibly TRBD1 (6 bases). CDR3 sequence: CASSQDTGLDQPQHF. The CDR3 nucleotides read TGTGCCAGCAGCCAAGATACAGGGTTAGATCAGCCCCAGCATTTT.